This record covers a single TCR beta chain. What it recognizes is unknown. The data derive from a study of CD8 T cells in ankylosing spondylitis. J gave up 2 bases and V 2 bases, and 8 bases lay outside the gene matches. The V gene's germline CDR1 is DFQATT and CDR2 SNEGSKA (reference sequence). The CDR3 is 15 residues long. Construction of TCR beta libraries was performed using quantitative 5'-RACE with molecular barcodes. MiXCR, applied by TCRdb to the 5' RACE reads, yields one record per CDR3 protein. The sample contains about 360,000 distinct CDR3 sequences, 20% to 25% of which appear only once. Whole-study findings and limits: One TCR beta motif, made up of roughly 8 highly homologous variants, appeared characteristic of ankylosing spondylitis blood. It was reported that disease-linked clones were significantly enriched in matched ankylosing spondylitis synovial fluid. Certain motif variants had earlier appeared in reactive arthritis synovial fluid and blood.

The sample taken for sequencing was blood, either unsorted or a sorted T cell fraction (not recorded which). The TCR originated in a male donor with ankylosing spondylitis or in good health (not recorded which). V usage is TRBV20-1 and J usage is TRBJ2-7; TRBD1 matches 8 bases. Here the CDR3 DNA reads TGCAGTGCTAGACCCCGGGGACAGGAAGCCTACGAGCAGTACTTC. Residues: CSARPRGQEAYEQYF.